The rows below give T cell receptor beta chains drawn from one sample of a study of T cells after somatic rescue of genetic block. Repertoires were generated with immunoSEQ multiplex PCR, while TCRdb's copy carries only in-frame clones and drops some. Altogether tens of thousands of clones are present, about nine tenths being singletons, with the ten largest covering approximately 2.7%. Sequencing input: peripheral blood mononuclear cells (PBMCs). The origin of the receptors is a man aged 25 to 40. Both conserved end residues are part of each CDR3. D genes are given only for firm matches. Rows may omit the clone size; those that give it use once, few, many or a size class.

v_call: TRBV11-2; j_call: TRBJ2-1; clone_size: NA; d_call: NA; cdr3_aa: CASWGRESSYNEQFF; cdr3_nt: TGTGCCAGCTGGGGGCGGGAGAGCTCCTACAATGAGCAGTTCTTC
v_call: TRBV9; j_call: TRBJ2-2; clone_size: NA; d_call: NA; cdr3_aa: CASSVLRAPGELFF; cdr3_nt: TGTGCCAGCAGCGTATTGCGGGCCCCCGGGGAGCTGTTTTTT
v_call: TRBV6-5; j_call: TRBJ2-7; clone_size: NA; d_call: TRBD1; cdr3_aa: CASSYLGTGSDEQYF; cdr3_nt: TGTGCCAGCAGTTACCTAGGGACAGGGTCCGACGAGCAGTACTTC
v_call: TRBV6-6; j_call: TRBJ1-1; clone_size: once; d_call: NA; cdr3_aa: CASSYRGRNTEAFF; cdr3_nt: TGTGCCAGCAGTTACAGGGGTCGGAACACTGAAGCTTTCTTT
v_call: TRBV29-1; j_call: TRBJ2-1; clone_size: NA; d_call: NA; cdr3_aa: CSVERGRDYNEQFF; cdr3_nt: TGCAGCGTTGAGAGGGGGAGGGACTACAATGAGCAGTTCTTC
v_call: TRBV11-3; j_call: TRBJ2-2; clone_size: NA; d_call: NA; cdr3_aa: CASSTDTLNTGELFF; cdr3_nt: TGTGCCAGCAGTACGGACACTTTAAACACCGGGGAGCTGTTTTTT
v_call: TRBV28; j_call: TRBJ2-1; clone_size: NA; d_call: TRBD2; cdr3_aa: CASSPRTSGRGNEQFF; cdr3_nt: TGTGCCAGCAGTCCACGGACTAGCGGGAGAGGAAATGAGCAGTTCTTC
v_call: TRBV18; j_call: TRBJ2-3; clone_size: NA; d_call: NA; cdr3_aa: CASSPTQSSDTQYF; cdr3_nt: TGTGCCAGCTCCCCAACCCAGAGTTCCGATACGCAGTATTTT
v_call: TRBV19; j_call: TRBJ2-4; clone_size: NA; d_call: NA; cdr3_aa: CASSIQGSPEFIQYF; cdr3_nt: TGTGCCAGTAGTATACAGGGATCCCCTGAATTCATTCAGTACTTC
v_call: TRBV2; j_call: TRBJ1-6; clone_size: once; d_call: NA; cdr3_aa: CASSDRRDVDSPLHF; cdr3_nt: TGTGCCAGCAGTGACCGCAGGGACGTTGATTCACCCCTCCACTTT
v_call: TRBV7-2; j_call: TRBJ2-7; clone_size: NA; d_call: NA; cdr3_aa: CASSSPLGLVYEQYF; cdr3_nt: TGTGCCAGCAGCTCGCCCTTAGGGCTTGTATACGAGCAGTACTTC
v_call: TRBV10-3; j_call: TRBJ1-1; clone_size: NA; d_call: NA; cdr3_aa: CAISDDLVTEAFF; cdr3_nt: TGTGCCATCAGTGACGATTTGGTCACTGAAGCTTTCTTT
v_call: TRBV18; j_call: TRBJ2-7; clone_size: NA; d_call: TRBD1; cdr3_aa: CASSPGTVYEQYF; cdr3_nt: TGTGCCAGCTCACCAGGGACAGTCTACGAGCAGTACTTC
v_call: TRBV7-9; j_call: TRBJ1-1; clone_size: NA; d_call: NA; cdr3_aa: CASSLSTRTEAFF; cdr3_nt: TGTGCCAGCAGCTTATCAACCCGCACTGAAGCTTTCTTT
v_call: TRBV27; j_call: TRBJ1-5; clone_size: NA; d_call: TRBD1; cdr3_aa: CASSFGQGWQPQHF; cdr3_nt: TGTGCCAGCAGTTTTGGACAGGGGTGGCAGCCCCAGCATTTT
v_call: TRBV15; j_call: TRBJ1-1; clone_size: NA; d_call: NA; cdr3_aa: CATSRDRQTEAFF; cdr3_nt: TGTGCCACCAGCAGAGATCGGCAGACTGAAGCTTTCTTT
v_call: TRBV10-1; j_call: TRBJ1-5; clone_size: NA; d_call: NA; cdr3_aa: CASSADRHQPQHF; cdr3_nt: TGCGCCAGCAGCGCCGACAGGCATCAGCCCCAGCATTTT
v_call: TRBV28; j_call: TRBJ2-5; clone_size: NA; d_call: NA; cdr3_aa: CASSLVRREKETQYF; cdr3_nt: TGTGCCAGCAGTTTAGTGCGGAGAGAGAAAGAGACCCAGTACTTC
v_call: TRBV4-1; j_call: TRBJ2-3; clone_size: NA; d_call: NA; cdr3_aa: CASSQDRGDTQYF; cdr3_nt: TGCGCCAGCAGCCAAGATAGGGGAGATACGCAGTATTTT
v_call: TRBV18; j_call: TRBJ2-1; clone_size: NA; d_call: TRBD2; cdr3_aa: CASSPTSGRNNEQFF; cdr3_nt: TGTGCCAGCTCACCGACTAGCGGGAGGAACAATGAGCAGTTCTTC
v_call: TRBV7-8; j_call: TRBJ2-7; clone_size: NA; d_call: NA; cdr3_aa: CASSLKQGVGEQYF; cdr3_nt: TGTGCCAGCAGCTTAAAACAGGGAGTCGGCGAGCAGTACTTC
v_call: TRBV6-7; j_call: TRBJ2-2; clone_size: NA; d_call: TRBD1; cdr3_aa: CASSYLNPGGTTGELFF; cdr3_nt: TGTGCCAGCAGTTACCTCAACCCAGGGGGCACCACCGGGGAGCTGTTTTTT
v_call: TRBV2; j_call: TRBJ2-3; clone_size: NA; d_call: NA; cdr3_aa: CASSLAEADTQYF; cdr3_nt: TGTGCCAGCAGCTTAGCGGAGGCAGATACGCAGTATTTT
v_call: TRBV10-3; j_call: TRBJ1-2; clone_size: NA; d_call: NA; cdr3_aa: CAISVSGNYGYTF; cdr3_nt: TGTGCCATCAGTGTGTCAGGGAACTATGGCTACACCTTC
v_call: TRBV7-6; j_call: TRBJ2-6; clone_size: NA; d_call: NA; cdr3_aa: CASSWGPGSGANVLTF; cdr3_nt: TGTGCCAGCAGCTGGGGGCCCGGGAGTGGGGCCAACGTCCTGACTTTC
v_call: TRBV5-6; j_call: TRBJ2-7; clone_size: NA; d_call: TRBD2; cdr3_aa: CASSGGGTEQYF; cdr3_nt: TGTGCCAGCAGCGGCGGGGGGACCGAGCAGTACTTC
v_call: TRBV7-6; j_call: TRBJ2-3; clone_size: NA; d_call: NA; cdr3_aa: CASSGPGLPTDTQYF; cdr3_nt: TGTGCCAGCAGCGGGCCGGGACTTCCTACAGATACGCAGTATTTT
v_call: TRBV7-2; j_call: TRBJ2-5; clone_size: NA; d_call: NA; cdr3_aa: CASSLDSGRKETQYF; cdr3_nt: TGTGCCAGCAGCTTAGATTCCGGGAGAAAAGAGACCCAGTACTTC
v_call: TRBV27; j_call: TRBJ2-1; clone_size: NA; d_call: TRBD2; cdr3_aa: CASRRTSGGAGLSDEQFF; cdr3_nt: TGTGCCAGCAGGCGTACTAGCGGGGGGGCCGGTTTGTCGGATGAGCAGTTCTTC
v_call: TRBV6-1; j_call: TRBJ2-7; clone_size: NA; d_call: TRBD2; cdr3_aa: CASRPGGDEQYF; cdr3_nt: TGTGCCAGCAGGCCGGGAGGCGACGAGCAGTACTTC
v_call: TRBV5-1; j_call: TRBJ1-3; clone_size: NA; d_call: NA; cdr3_aa: CASRSGDGNTIYF; cdr3_nt: TGCGCCAGCAGGTCAGGGGACGGAAACACCATATATTTT
v_call: TRBV7-8; j_call: TRBJ2-2; clone_size: NA; d_call: NA; cdr3_aa: CASSLVRGLDTGELFF; cdr3_nt: TGTGCCAGCAGCTTAGTACGGGGCCTGGACACCGGGGAGCTGTTTTTT
v_call: TRBV15; j_call: TRBJ2-2; clone_size: NA; d_call: NA; cdr3_aa: CATSARTADTGELFF; cdr3_nt: TGTGCCACCAGCGCTCGGACGGCAGACACCGGGGAGCTGTTTTTT
v_call: TRBV18; j_call: TRBJ2-7; clone_size: NA; d_call: NA; cdr3_aa: CASSPGQQSYEQYF; cdr3_nt: TGTGCCAGCTCACCGGGACAACAATCCTACGAGCAGTACTTC